The 21 T cell receptor beta chains in this list originate from one sample, sequenced in a study of blood T cell repertoires in COVID-19. Profiled with immunoSEQ multiplex PCR; TCRdb holds only in-frame clones, not every one. Of 75,000 to 100,000 clones in the sample, over 75% were seen once. The material sequenced was peripheral blood. All receptors derive from a human donor with acute or convalescent COVID-19. The donor label of this sample is uncertain.

This chain connects TRBV6-2 or TRBV6-3 to TRBJ2-2; a weak D match, TRBD2 (6 bases). Germline lookup yields CDR1 MNHEY and CDR2 SVGEGT. The CDR3 has 16 residues. Trimming cost V 1 base and J 2 bases, with 11 bases left between them. DNA of the CDR3: TGTGCCAGCAGTTACTTCCGGGGGATCAACACCGGGGAGCTGTTTTTT. Encoded protein: CASSYFRGINTGELFF.

The chain couples TRBV2 to TRBJ1-3, with no clear D. This CDR3 has 12 residues. The ends were cut back, 6 bases at V and 0 bases at J, with 3 bases in the middle. Germline CDR1 reads SNHLY; CDR2 reads FYNNEI. This CDR3 reads CASRYSGNTIYF. DNA for the CDR3: TGTGCCAGCAGGTACTCTGGAAACACCATATATTTT.

This chain uses TRBV5-6 with TRBJ2-2, with D maybe TRBD1 (5 bases). CDR3 length: 15 residues. Trimming left V 0 bases short and J 2 bases short, with 8 bases between. CDR1 is SGHDT and CDR2 is YYEEEE in the germline V gene. CDR3 protein: CASSLVGANTGELFF. CDR3 nucleotide sequence: TGTGCCAGCAGCTTGGTAGGGGCTAACACCGGGGAGCTGTTTTTT.

The chain recombines TRBV7-8 with TRBJ1-5, with 10 bases that match TRBD1. Trimming at V came to 3 bases and at J to 5 bases, leaving 7 bases not matched to a gene. Germline V gene data show CDR1 as SGHVS and CDR2 as FQNEAQ. The CDR3 covers 16 residues. In nucleotides, the CDR3 is TGTGCCAGCAGCTTCAGGGCCGACAGGGGGCATCAGCCCCAGCATTTT. Protein product: CASSFRADRGHQPQHF. Variable domain in full (rest from reference TRBV7-8 and TRBJ1-5): GAGVSQSPRYKVAKRGQDVALRCDPISGHVSLFWYQQALGQGPEFLTYFQNEAQLDKSGLPSDRFFAERPEGSVSTLKIQRTQQEDSAVYLCASSFRADRGHQPQHFGDGTRLSIL.

The chain employs TRBV10-2 and TRBJ1-6; D might be TRBD1 (6 bases). The germline CDR1 and CDR2 sequences are WSHSY and SAAADI. With 6 bases removed from V and 5 bases from J, the gap between germline ends came to 20 bases. The CDR3 spans 17 residues. The CDR3 here is CASSLRQGQVDNSPLHF. The CDR3, as DNA: TGCGCCAGCAGCTTGCGTCAGGGACAAGTGGATAATTCACCCCTCCACTTT.

This chain connects TRBV28 to TRBJ1-6, with D tentatively TRBD1 (5 bases). CDR1 is MDHEN, CDR2 SYDVKM, per germline. CDR3 size: 13 residues. V was clipped by 0 bases and J by 9 bases, with 6 bases between them. The CDR3 region is CASSLWGGSPLHF. CDR3 in DNA: TGTGCCAGCAGTTTATGGGGGGGTTCACCCCTCCACTTT.

The chain uses TRBV5-1 and TRBJ2-5; 9 nucleotides agree with TRBD2. Germline V gives CDR1 SGHRS, CDR2 YFSETQ. The CDR3 is made up of 13 amino acids. Trimming took 3 bases from V and 5 from J; bases not matched to a gene: 2. For the CDR3, the DNA is TGCGCCAGCAGCTCGGGACTAGCTGAGACCCAGTACTTC. Amino acid sequence: CASSSGLAETQYF.

The chain combines TRBV19 with TRBJ2-3, with 8 bases fitting TRBD1. The CDR3 extends over 15 amino acids. Germline V gives CDR1 LNHDA, CDR2 SQIVND (reference sequence). V was clipped by 4 bases and J by 2 bases; unmatched bases: 5. The CDR3 region is CASSTGGSYTDTQYF. The CDR3 nucleotides read TGTGCCAGTAGTACAGGGGGCTCGTACACAGATACGCAGTATTTT.

The J gene is TRBJ1-1, the V gene TRBV5-4, with 9 bases that match TRBD1. The germline V gene has CDR1 SGHNT and CDR2 YYREEE (reference sequence). With 4 bases clipped from V and 8 bases from J, the junction kept 9 bases outside the gene matches. There are 14 residues in the CDR3. This CDR3 is CASSTTGGGLEAFF. DNA for the CDR3: TGTGCCAGCAGCACGACAGGGGGAGGGCTGGAAGCTTTCTTT.

The chain uses TRBV6-5 and TRBJ2-1; D may be TRBD1 (6 bases). The germline V and J ends were trimmed by 10 bases and 6 bases, with 16 bases remaining between them. The CDR3 totals 13 residues. Germline V lookup: CDR1 MNHEY, CDR2 SVGAGI. CDR3: CATAGLGGNEQFF. CDR3 bases: TGTGCCACCGCAGGGTTAGGGGGCAATGAGCAGTTCTTC.

This sequence joins TRBV9 and TRBJ1-3, with D perhaps matching TRBD1 (6 bases). V lost 2 bases and J lost 7, with 13 bases in between. The germline gives CDR1 SGDLS, CDR2 YYNGEE. CDR3 length: 14 residues. As DNA, the CDR3 is TGTGCCAGCAGCGTGACAGGAACTTGGAACACCATATATTTT. The encoded protein is CASSVTGTWNTIYF.

The V gene is TRBV7-2, the J gene TRBJ2-7; D is unresolved. The germline CDR1 and CDR2 sequences are SGHTA and FQGNSA. Trimming removed 4 bases at V and 0 bases at J, with 10 bases between. CDR3 size: 14 residues. CDR3 sequence (DNA): TGTGCCAGCAGCTCCCGTCCAGGCTCCTACGAGCAGTACTTC. Translation: CASSSRPGSYEQYF.

This chain uses TRBV5-5 with TRBJ1-1; maybe TRBD1 (6 bases). Looked up from germline, CDR1 is SGHKS and CDR2 is YYEKEE (reference sequence). The CDR3 is made up of 13 amino acids. The ends were cut back, 3 bases at V and 11 bases at J, with 17 bases in the middle. The CDR3 here is CASSSVGQSGAFF. The CDR3 nucleotides read TGTGCCAGCAGCTCCGTAGGACAGTCGGGCGCTTTCTTT.

The rearrangement uses TRBV5-6 and TRBJ1-1; tentative D call: TRBD1 (5 bases). Germline V gene sequence: CDR1 SGHDT, CDR2 YYEEEE. The CDR3 extends over 12 amino acids. With 3 bases removed from V and 4 bases from J, the gap between germline ends came to 7 bases. This chain's CDR3 is CASSWQGTEAFF. The CDR3 DNA follows: TGTGCCAGCAGCTGGCAGGGCACTGAAGCTTTCTTT.

V gene TRBV28 combines with J gene TRBJ2-3, with 8 bases matching TRBD1. Germline-derived CDR1 and CDR2 are MDHEN and SYDVKM. After removal of 4 bases from V and 3 bases from J, the junction contained 24 bases not matched to a gene. This CDR3 contains 21 residues. The CDR3 loop reads CASSSPRAKISDRVPTDTQYF. Here the CDR3 DNA reads TGTGCCAGCAGTTCCCCTCGGGCGAAGATATCGGACAGGGTACCGACAGATACGCAGTATTTT.

This clone was detected only a few times. The chain links TRBV6-2 or TRBV6-3 to TRBJ2-7, with a possible D match to TRBD1 (6 bases). The germline V gene encodes CDR1 MNHEY and CDR2 SVGEGT. The V end lost 2 bases, the J end lost 2 bases, and 16 bases lay between the germline ends. The CDR3 sequence is 16 residues long. Here the CDR3 DNA reads TGTGCCAGCAGTTACGGGTGGCGACAGGAGACCTACGAGCAGTACTTC. Translated, it gives CASSYGWRQETYEQYF.

This clone was observed a handful of times. The V gene is TRBV5-1, the J gene TRBJ1-4, with 9 nucleotides matching TRBD1. Trimming at V came to 2 bases and at J to 2 bases, leaving 4 bases not matched to a gene. Germline loops: CDR1 SGHRS, CDR2 YFSETQ. The CDR3 totals 16 residues. CDR3 in amino acids: CASSFRTGETNEKLFF. For the CDR3, the DNA is TGCGCCAGCAGCTTCCGGACAGGGGAGACTAATGAAAAACTGTTTTTT.

This clone was seen a handful of times. The chain links TRBV2 to TRBJ2-5; 7 bases agree with TRBD2. Germline-derived CDR1 and CDR2 are SNHLY and FYNNEI. The CDR3 is made up of 15 amino acids. The junction had 18 bases not matched to a gene; V was cut back by 4 bases and J by 13 bases. CDR3 bases: TGTGCCAGCAGTGTCGTGTTAGCGGGCAAGAGTTGGGTGTACTTC. Protein: CASSVVLAGKSWVYF.

The chain is built from TRBV25-1 and TRBJ2-2, with 7 bases lining up with TRBD1. Germline V gene lookup returns CDR1 MGHDK and CDR2 SYGVNS. J lost 2 bases, V lost 3 bases, and 9 bases had no gene match. The CDR3 loop spans 17 amino acids. The chain's CDR3 is CASSDSGQRLNTGELFF. In DNA, the CDR3 is TGTGCCAGCAGTGATTCGGGACAGAGGCTTAACACCGGGGAGCTGTTTTTT.

The chain links TRBV9 to TRBJ1-1; no clear D gene. Trimming removed 0 bases at V and 1 base at J, with 10 bases between. The CDR3 sequence is 15 residues long. Germline values: CDR1 SGDLS, CDR2 YYNGEE. The CDR3 sequence: CASSVGPEKNTEAFF. The CDR3 DNA sequence: TGTGCCAGCAGCGTAGGCCCCGAGAAGAACACTGAAGCTTTCTTT. The variable domain in full, completed from reference TRBV9 and TRBJ1-1, reads DSGVTQTPKHLITATGQRVTLRCSPRSGDLSVYWYQQSLDQGLQFLIQYYNGEERAKGNILERFSAQQFPDLHSELNLSSLELGDSALYFCASSVGPEKNTEAFFGQGTRLTVV.

This clone was seen more than once but under ten times. The chain uses TRBV4-2 and TRBJ1-1; a possible D gene is TRBD1 (6 bases). Between the trimmed V and J ends, which lost 2 bases and 3 bases, there was a span of 16 bases. The CDR3 is made up of 16 amino acids. From germline, CDR1 is LGHNA and CDR2 YNFKEQ. The CDR3 sequence is CASSQLSGRGDTEAFF. CDR3 nucleotides: TGTGCCAGCAGCCAACTCTCAGGCAGGGGTGACACTGAAGCTTTCTTT.